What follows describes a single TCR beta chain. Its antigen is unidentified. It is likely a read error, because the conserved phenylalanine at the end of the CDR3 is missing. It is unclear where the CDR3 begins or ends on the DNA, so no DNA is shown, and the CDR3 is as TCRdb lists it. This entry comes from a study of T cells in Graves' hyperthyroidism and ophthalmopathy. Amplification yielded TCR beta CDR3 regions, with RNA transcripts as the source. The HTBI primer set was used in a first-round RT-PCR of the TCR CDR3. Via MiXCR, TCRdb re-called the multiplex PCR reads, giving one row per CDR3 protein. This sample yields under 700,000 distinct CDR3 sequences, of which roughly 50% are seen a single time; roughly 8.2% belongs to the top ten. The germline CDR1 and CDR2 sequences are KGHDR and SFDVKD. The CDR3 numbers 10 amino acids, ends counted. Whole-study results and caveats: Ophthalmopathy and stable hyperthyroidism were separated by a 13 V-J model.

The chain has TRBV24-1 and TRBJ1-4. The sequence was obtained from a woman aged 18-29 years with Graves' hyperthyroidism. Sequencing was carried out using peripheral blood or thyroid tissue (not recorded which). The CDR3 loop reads CATSDHRTEY.